A selection of T cell receptor beta chains follows, all from one sample in a study of cytomegalovirus exposure and HLA in healthy donors. Only in-frame clones appear in the TCRdb table, and some are missing; sequencing was by immunoSEQ multiplex PCR. The sample lists 150,000 to 200,000 clones; around 80% were seen once. Source material: PBMCs. The receptors were sampled from a man aged 35-49 years in good health and CMV-seronegative. The CDR3 runs from the conserved cysteine through the conserved F or W. Fields, in order: CDR3 protein, CDR3 DNA, D gene, clone size, J gene, V gene. D genes are given only for firm matches. The size of a clone is reported for some rows only, either as once, few or many, or as a class for expanded clones.

cdr3_aa: CASSSRRGGNPSYEQYF
cdr3_nt: TGTGCCAGCAGCTCCCGTAGGGGAGGGAACCCCTCCTACGAGCAGTACTTC
d_call: TRBD2
clone_size: NA
j_call: TRBJ2-7
v_call: TRBV7-6

cdr3_aa: CSVDKPGGTQHF
cdr3_nt: TGCAGCGTTGATAAGCCCGGGGGGACCCAGCATTTT
d_call: NA
clone_size: NA
j_call: TRBJ1-5
v_call: TRBV29-1

cdr3_aa: CASSVGETGNSPLHF
cdr3_nt: TGTGCCAGCAGCGTAGGGGAGACAGGGAATTCACCCCTCCACTTT
d_call: TRBD1
clone_size: NA
j_call: TRBJ1-6
v_call: TRBV9

cdr3_aa: CASSVAGGSGTDTQYF
cdr3_nt: TGTGCCAGCAGCGTTGCAGGGGGCTCTGGCACAGATACGCAGTATTTT
d_call: TRBD1
clone_size: NA
j_call: TRBJ2-3
v_call: TRBV5-6

cdr3_aa: CSVADGGGNQPQHF
cdr3_nt: TGCAGCGTTGCTGACGGGGGAGGCAATCAGCCCCAGCATTTT
d_call: NA
clone_size: NA
j_call: TRBJ1-5
v_call: TRBV29-1

cdr3_aa: CASNQARDYSGANVLTF
cdr3_nt: TGTGCCAGTAATCAGGCCAGGGATTATTCTGGGGCCAACGTCCTGACTTTC
d_call: NA
clone_size: once
j_call: TRBJ2-6
v_call: TRBV19

cdr3_aa: CASKFGLAAEYEQYF
cdr3_nt: TGCGCCAGCAAATTCGGACTAGCGGCCGAATACGAGCAGTACTTC
d_call: TRBD2
clone_size: few
j_call: TRBJ2-7
v_call: TRBV5-1

cdr3_aa: CSVRVSGRQETQYF
cdr3_nt: TGCAGCGTTCGAGTTAGCGGAAGACAAGAGACCCAGTACTTC
d_call: NA
clone_size: NA
j_call: TRBJ2-5
v_call: TRBV29-1

cdr3_aa: CASSLGHNTGELFF
cdr3_nt: TGTGCCAGCAGCTTGGGACACAACACCGGGGAGCTGTTTTTT
d_call: NA
clone_size: NA
j_call: TRBJ2-2
v_call: TRBV11-2

cdr3_aa: CASSTRTGNSNQPQHF
cdr3_nt: TGTGCCAGTAGTACCCGGACAGGGAATAGCAATCAGCCCCAGCATTTT
d_call: TRBD1
clone_size: NA
j_call: TRBJ1-5
v_call: TRBV19

cdr3_aa: CASSQASSAGSSYEQYF
cdr3_nt: TGCGCCAGCAGCCAAGCCTCCTCGGCAGGGTCCTCCTACGAGCAGTACTTC
d_call: NA
clone_size: NA
j_call: TRBJ2-7
v_call: TRBV4-1

cdr3_aa: CASSLGDSPYNEQFF
cdr3_nt: TGTGCCAGCAGCTTGGGGGACTCTCCTTACAATGAGCAGTTCTTC
d_call: NA
clone_size: NA
j_call: TRBJ2-1
v_call: TRBV5-8

cdr3_aa: CASSVEMASGLETQYF
cdr3_nt: TGTGCCAGCAGCGTAGAGATGGCTAGCGGATTGGAGACCCAGTACTTC
d_call: TRBD2
clone_size: NA
j_call: TRBJ2-5
v_call: TRBV9

cdr3_aa: CASSLISSGSYEQYF
cdr3_nt: TGTGCCAGCAGCTTAATCTCTAGCGGCTCCTACGAGCAGTACTTC
d_call: TRBD2
clone_size: NA
j_call: TRBJ2-7
v_call: TRBV7-9

cdr3_aa: CAYRLWDRPYEQYF
cdr3_nt: TGTGCCTACCGCCTCTGGGACAGACCATACGAGCAGTACTTC
d_call: TRBD1
clone_size: few
j_call: TRBJ2-7
v_call: TRBV30

cdr3_aa: CASSLEVPTSGIYEQYF
cdr3_nt: TGTGCCAGCAGCTTAGAGGTCCCGACTAGCGGCATTTACGAGCAGTACTTC
d_call: TRBD2
clone_size: NA
j_call: TRBJ2-7
v_call: TRBV7-2

cdr3_aa: CSATGGEGQPQHF
cdr3_nt: TGCAGCGCAACAGGGGGCGAAGGTCAGCCCCAGCATTTT
d_call: TRBD1
clone_size: NA
j_call: TRBJ1-5
v_call: TRBV29-1

cdr3_aa: CASSQQGDYGYTF
cdr3_nt: TGCGCCAGCAGCCAACAGGGGGACTATGGCTACACCTTC
d_call: TRBD1
clone_size: NA
j_call: TRBJ1-2
v_call: TRBV5-1

cdr3_aa: CASSFAGLTDTQYF
cdr3_nt: TGCGCCAGCAGCTTCGCAGGGCTCACAGATACGCAGTATTTT
d_call: NA
clone_size: NA
j_call: TRBJ2-3
v_call: TRBV5-1

cdr3_aa: CASSLGGTGFYQPQHF
cdr3_nt: TGTGCCAGCAGCTTAGGCGGGACAGGGTTCTACCAGCCCCAGCATTTT
d_call: TRBD1
clone_size: once
j_call: TRBJ1-5
v_call: TRBV7-9

cdr3_aa: CASSSLTDFSYEQYF
cdr3_nt: TGTGCCAGCAGCTCCCTGACGGACTTCTCCTACGAGCAGTACTTC
d_call: NA
clone_size: NA
j_call: TRBJ2-7
v_call: TRBV7-8

cdr3_aa: CASRPSGTGTDTQYF
cdr3_nt: TGTGCCAGCAGACCCTCCGGGACTGGCACAGATACGCAGTATTTT
d_call: NA
clone_size: NA
j_call: TRBJ2-3
v_call: TRBV6-6

cdr3_aa: CASSDSRGTDTQYF
cdr3_nt: TGTGCCAGCAGTGATTCGAGGGGGACAGATACGCAGTATTTT
d_call: NA
clone_size: few
j_call: TRBJ2-3
v_call: TRBV6-5

cdr3_aa: CASSKTGQIYGYTF
cdr3_nt: TGTGCCAGCAGCAAGACGGGACAGATCTATGGCTACACCTTC
d_call: TRBD1
clone_size: NA
j_call: TRBJ1-2
v_call: TRBV9

cdr3_aa: CASSLAGTGGSNEKLFF
cdr3_nt: TGTGCCAGCAGCTTAGCAGGGACAGGGGGCTCTAATGAAAAACTGTTTTTT
d_call: TRBD1
clone_size: NA
j_call: TRBJ1-4
v_call: TRBV7-2

cdr3_aa: CASTVGVLMNTEAFF
cdr3_nt: TGTGCCAGCACTGTCGGGGTTCTGATGAACACTGAAGCTTTCTTT
d_call: NA
clone_size: NA
j_call: TRBJ1-1
v_call: TRBV6-1

cdr3_aa: CASESEVGQKVLYEQYF
cdr3_nt: TGTGCTAGTGAGTCGGAGGTGGGCCAGAAGGTACTATACGAGCAGTACTTC
d_call: NA
clone_size: NA
j_call: TRBJ2-7
v_call: TRBV12-5

cdr3_aa: CASNRQTNTGELFF
cdr3_nt: TGTGCCAGCAACCGACAAACGAACACCGGGGAGCTGTTTTTT
d_call: NA
clone_size: NA
j_call: TRBJ2-2
v_call: TRBV7-2

cdr3_aa: CASSSHGTRTVNEQFF
cdr3_nt: TGTGCCAGCAGTTCGCACGGGACTCGAACAGTCAATGAGCAGTTCTTC
d_call: NA
clone_size: NA
j_call: TRBJ2-1
v_call: TRBV6-5

cdr3_aa: CASSSYGGPAETQYF
cdr3_nt: TGTGCCAGCAGCTCCTATGGAGGGCCGGCCGAGACCCAGTACTTC
d_call: NA
clone_size: NA
j_call: TRBJ2-5
v_call: TRBV7-3

cdr3_aa: CASKFKGGPYEQYF
cdr3_nt: TGTGCCAGCAAGTTCAAGGGGGGGCCCTACGAGCAGTACTTC
d_call: NA
clone_size: NA
j_call: TRBJ2-7
v_call: TRBV13

cdr3_aa: CASSEGTGGGTEAFF
cdr3_nt: TGTGCCAGCAGTGAGGGGACAGGGGGCGGCACTGAAGCTTTCTTT
d_call: TRBD1
clone_size: once
j_call: TRBJ1-1
v_call: TRBV2

cdr3_aa: CASRDSTDYGYTF
cdr3_nt: TGTGCCAGTAGAGACTCGACCGACTATGGCTACACCTTC
d_call: NA
clone_size: NA
j_call: TRBJ1-2
v_call: TRBV19

cdr3_aa: CASSMLGQGYNQPQHF
cdr3_nt: TGTGCCAGTAGTATGTTGGGACAAGGATACAATCAGCCCCAGCATTTT
d_call: NA
clone_size: NA
j_call: TRBJ1-5
v_call: TRBV19

cdr3_aa: CASSLGSSVGSYEQYF
cdr3_nt: TGCGCCAGCAGCTTGGGGAGTTCAGTTGGCTCCTACGAGCAGTACTTC
d_call: NA
clone_size: NA
j_call: TRBJ2-7
v_call: TRBV5-1

cdr3_aa: CAWRQEETQYF
cdr3_nt: TGTGCCTGGAGACAGGAAGAGACCCAGTACTTC
d_call: NA
clone_size: few
j_call: TRBJ2-5
v_call: TRBV30

cdr3_aa: CASSSGEGYGSNQPQHF
cdr3_nt: TGTGCCAGCAGCTCGGGGGAGGGTTACGGAAGTAATCAGCCCCAGCATTTT
d_call: NA
clone_size: NA
j_call: TRBJ1-5
v_call: TRBV7-2

cdr3_aa: CASSPPQGDSYEQYF
cdr3_nt: TGTGCCAGCAGCCCCCCCCAGGGCGACTCCTACGAGCAGTACTTC
d_call: NA
clone_size: NA
j_call: TRBJ2-7
v_call: TRBV7-9

cdr3_aa: CASTSGGGRRGYTF
cdr3_nt: TGTGCCAGCACCTCGGGGGGAGGGCGCCGGGGCTACACCTTC
d_call: NA
clone_size: NA
j_call: TRBJ1-2
v_call: TRBV7-2

cdr3_aa: CASSPELAGEQFF
cdr3_nt: TGTGCCAGCAGCCCCGAACTAGCGGGTGAGCAGTTCTTC
d_call: TRBD2
clone_size: NA
j_call: TRBJ2-1
v_call: TRBV5-6

cdr3_aa: CASSTPGQGVDGYTF
cdr3_nt: TGTGCCAGTAGTACCCCCGGACAGGGGGTTGACGGCTACACCTTC
d_call: TRBD1
clone_size: NA
j_call: TRBJ1-2
v_call: TRBV19

cdr3_aa: CASSIGTGIHEQYF
cdr3_nt: TGTGCCAGTAGTATTGGGACAGGTATCCACGAGCAGTACTTC
d_call: TRBD1
clone_size: NA
j_call: TRBJ2-7
v_call: TRBV19

cdr3_aa: CASSQARAGNTIYF
cdr3_nt: TGCGCCAGCAGCCAAGCCAGGGCTGGAAACACCATATATTTT
d_call: NA
clone_size: NA
j_call: TRBJ1-3
v_call: TRBV4-3

cdr3_aa: CASTRGGAGGQDTQYF
cdr3_nt: TGCGCCAGCACTCGCGGTGGCGCGGGGGGGCAAGATACGCAGTATTTT
d_call: TRBD2
clone_size: NA
j_call: TRBJ2-3
v_call: TRBV5-1

cdr3_aa: CASSVEEWAGAGEQYF
cdr3_nt: TGTGCCAGCAGCGTAGAGGAGTGGGCGGGAGCGGGCGAGCAGTACTTC
d_call: TRBD2
clone_size: NA
j_call: TRBJ2-7
v_call: TRBV9